Included here is one TCR beta chain sequence, with context. Its specificity is not known. Data came from immunoSEQ multiplex PCR; TCRdb stores just in-frame clones and leaves some out. The sample has approximately 340,000 clones, roughly 70% seen once. The CDR3 loop spans 13 amino acids. V gave up 9 bases and J gave up 5 bases, with 16 bases separating them. Germline values: CDR1 MNHEY, CDR2 SMNVEV (reference sequence). The sample originates from a study of cytotoxic CD8 clonotypes in ibrutinib-treated CLL. Study summary: When averaged across all of the samples, the counts came to hundreds of thousands of productive templates and about 90,000 productive rearrangements.

Overall study results and limits: In sustained-remission versus progressing patients, sampling times differed.

Here the sequenced sample was PBMCs, taken after 36 months of ibrutinib treatment. The chain has TRBV27 and TRBJ2-5; the D is unclear. The clonotype comes from a human donor with chronic lymphocytic leukemia. The CDR3 DNA follows: TGTGCCAGACGCCACCCCCATTTGGAGACCCAGTACTTC. Amino acid sequence: CARRHPHLETQYF.